This paragraph covers one T cell receptor beta chain sequence. The sample originates from a study of blood T cell repertoires in COVID-19. This CDR3 has 14 amino acids. Germline trimming cut 7 bases from V and 1 base from J; bases unmatched to any gene: 6. The V gene's germline CDR1 is SNHLY and CDR2 FYNNEI. TCRdb's table, derived via immunoSEQ multiplex PCR, lists solely in-frame clones and lacks some. The table lists 200,000 to 250,000 clones, about 90% of them singletons. The genes are TRBV2 and TRBJ1-2, with TRBD1 identical over 7 bases. The sequencing sample was made of PBMCs or T cells enriched from blood (not recorded which). This receptor was taken from a woman in her fifties or sixties in a cohort exposed to, infected with or recovered from COVID-19 (not recorded which). The CDR3 nucleotides read TGTGCCAGCATAGAGGGGGCTGGTAACTATGGCTACACCTTC. Residues: CASIEGAGNYGYTF. Filled out from reference TRBV2 and TRBJ1-2, the complete variable domain reads EPEVTQTPSHQVTQMGQEVILRCVPISNHLYFYWYRQILGQKVEFLVSFYNNEISEKSEIFDDQFSVERPDGSNFTLKIRSTKLEDSAMYFCASIEGAGNYGYTFGSGTRLTVV.